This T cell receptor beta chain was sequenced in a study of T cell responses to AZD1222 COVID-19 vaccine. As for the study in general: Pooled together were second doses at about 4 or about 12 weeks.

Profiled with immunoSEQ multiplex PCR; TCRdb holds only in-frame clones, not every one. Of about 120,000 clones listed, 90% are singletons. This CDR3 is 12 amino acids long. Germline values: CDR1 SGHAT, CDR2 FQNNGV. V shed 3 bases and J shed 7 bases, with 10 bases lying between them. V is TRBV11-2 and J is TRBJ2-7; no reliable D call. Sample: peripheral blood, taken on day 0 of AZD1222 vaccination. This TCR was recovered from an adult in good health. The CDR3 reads CASSLPFDEQYF. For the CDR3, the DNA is TGTGCCAGCAGCTTGCCCTTTGATGAGCAGTACTTC.